This note documents a single T cell receptor beta chain sequence. Its specific antigen is unknown. No much larger clonotype is one base removed from it; base qualities were not supplied. This record belongs to a study of blood T cell repertoires in COVID-19 (dated by TCRdb to about 2020). As for the study more broadly: Samples covering the acute and convalescent phases of COVID-19 were provided by collaborators in the United States, Italy and Spain. Where available, HLA class I and class II types were taken from metadata supplied by the sample provider and were not determined by assay-based typing. The prospective study material was composed of cDNA or gDNA derived from T cells, B-cell-depleted T cells, or PBMCs. Sample metadata almost always included a de-identified subject ID, COVID-19 status, age in years and sex. The repertoires were made available in a free public database intended to serve as a resource for research on the immune response to SARS-CoV-2. The dataset comprised deeply sampled blood TCRbeta repertoires from subjects exposed to, actively infected with, or recovered from COVID-19. Samples were obtained from the ongoing ImmuneRACE study (first 160 participants) and from about 1,300 subjects provided by 6 global collaborators. Overall study outcomes, separate from this receptor: The amount of clinical and demographic metadata varied by source and participant and was provided uncurated.

Samples from volunteer blood donors who had recovered from COVID-19 were contributed by a second Seattle source. Whole blood was collected in K2EDTA tubes by collaborating institutions according to the institutions' own protocols. For TCRbeta analysis, collaborators shipped samples in one of three forms: frozen whole blood, isolated PBMCs, or DNA extracted from either of those sample types. The germline V gene provides CDR1 MNHEY and CDR2 SVGAGI. The CDR3, cysteine through phenylalanine, is 15 amino acids long. The DNA shown is the 45-base CDR3, in frame from base 1. Between the V and J ends, shortened by 5 bases and 0 bases respectively, the junction contains 13 bases. TCRbeta CDR3 regions were amplified from genomic DNA using the immunoSEQ Assay, a bias-controlled multiplex PCR. As for the authors' bioinformatics: The number of nucleated cells in each sample was estimated from the amplification of reference gene primers within the assay. To quantify the absolute abundance of each unique TCRbeta CDR3 rearrangement, sequence reads were collapsed and filtered. For each sample, productive Simpson clonality was calculated as the square root of Simpson's diversity index over productive rearrangements. TCRdb carries this immuneACCESS record with in-frame sequences only. Its versions omit some clonotypes, under half of them owing to an unresolved V gene in the studies checked, with the rest unexplained. V and J calls and clone size are as listed in that table; D and trimming were resolved from the DNA. The sample data list 200,000 to 250,000 clones, and just over 85% of these were observed just once. Over 2% of the sample rests with the top ten.

The rearranged segments are TRBV6-5 and TRBJ1-2, and possibly TRBD1, on 6 matching bases. The material sequenced was peripheral blood. The sequence derives from a man under 40 who had recovered from COVID-19. The CDR3 here reads CASSNDRSTNYGYTF. The nucleotide sequence is given as TGTGCCAGCAGTAACGACAGGAGCACTAACTATGGCTACACCTTC.